This TCR beta chain was captured in a study of T cell changes during pregnancy in multiple sclerosis (dated by TCRdb to the late 2010s). Broadly, across the study: The study looked at changes in the T cell repertoire across pregnancy in women with multiple sclerosis.

The library was obtained by the immunoSEQ multiplex PCR assay. Entries here come from immuneACCESS through TCRdb and include only in-frame sequences with V and J called. Some clones fail to appear in such tables; in the studies checked, an unresolved V gene covers under half of the shortfall, and the cause of the remainder is unknown. Here the sample has tens of thousands of clones; around 90% occur a single time. The ten largest clones represent 0.45% to 0.55% of the sample. The germline V gene specifies SGHAT as CDR1 and FQNNGV as CDR2. Trimming accounts for 1 base at V and 0 bases at J, while the number of junction bases matched to no gene is 2. From the cysteine through the phenylalanine, the CDR3 covers 15 amino acids. Only CDR3 DNA is held: 45 bases, read in frame from base 1. Only one count was recorded for this clone. Its cognate antigen has yet to be identified. Base-call qualities are not available, and no considerably larger clone is one nucleotide away.

The TCR originated in a female donor with multiple sclerosis, enrolled in a pregnancy study. This chain joins TRBV11-2 to TRBJ2-7, and TRBD2 matches 8 of the central bases. The sample consisted of CD4+ T cells from peripheral blood mononuclear cells, taken in the third trimester of pregnancy. The bases read TGTGCCAGCAGCTTAGGCGGGAGGAACTCCTACGAGCAGTACTTC. The resulting protein is CASSLGGRNSYEQYF.